This entry lists 13 T cell receptor beta chains sequenced from one sample in a study of cytomegalovirus exposure and HLA in healthy donors. Primers included in the PCR were 60 Vbeta and 13 Jbeta primers. The method was immunoSEQ multiplex PCR; TCRdb's version includes in-frame clones alone and lacks a portion of them. The table has more than 100,000 clones, about 80% seen once; the top ten hold 2.5% to 3.5%. The sequencing input was PBMCs. The source is a woman in her thirties or forties in good health and CMV-seropositive.

J is TRBJ2-7 and V is TRBV13; TRBD1 might be the D (6 bases). V lost 8 bases and J 5 bases, leaving 10 bases between the germline ends. Germline V gene sequence: CDR1 PRHDT, CDR2 FYEKMQ (reference sequence). CDR3 length: 11 amino acids. DNA for the CDR3: TGTGCCAGCGAACAGGGAAACGAGCAGTACTTC. Residues: CASEQGNEQYF.

The gene calls are TRBV12-5 and TRBJ1-4; unclear D gene. V lost 0 bases and J 8 bases, leaving 7 bases between the germline ends. The germline CDR1 and CDR2 sequences are LGHNT and FRNRAP. The CDR3 consists of 13 residues. The CDR3 coding sequence is TGTGCTAGTGGTTTGGTACGAGAGGAAAAACTGTTTTTT. It encodes CASGLVREEKLFF.

The V gene is TRBV6-1, the J gene TRBJ1-1; 9 nucleotides align to TRBD1. J gave up 6 bases and V 3 bases, and 5 bases lay outside the gene matches. Per germline, CDR1 MNHNS and CDR2 SASEGT. This CDR3 comprises 14 residues. The CDR3 coding sequence is TGTGCCAGCAGTGACCGGGACAGGGTAGCTGAAGCTTTCTTT. Protein product: CASSDRDRVAEAFF.

The chain links TRBV4-2 to TRBJ2-2; 12 bases line up with TRBD2. J lost 7 bases, V lost 1 base, and 7 bases had no gene match. Germline loops: CDR1 LGHNA, CDR2 YNFKEQ. The CDR3 length is 17 residues. This CDR3 reads CASSQGLAGVLGGELFF. Written as DNA, the CDR3 is TGTGCCAGCAGCCAAGGACTAGCGGGGGTCTTAGGCGGGGAGCTGTTTTTT.

The rearrangement uses TRBV6-5 and TRBJ1-6; D may be TRBD1 (6 bases). The CDR3 has 14 amino acids. Between the trimmed V and J ends, which lost 7 bases and 6 bases, there was a span of 13 bases. Germline V gives CDR1 MNHEY, CDR2 SVGAGI. CDR3 bases: TGTGCCAGCACCCTTGCCAGGGGTAATTCACCCCTCCACTTT. Protein: CASTLARGNSPLHF.

The chain couples TRBV27 to TRBJ1-2; tentatively, D is TRBD1 (6 bases). CDR1 is MNHEY and CDR2 is SMNVEV in the germline V gene (reference sequence). Trimming took 3 bases from V and 1 from J, leaving 9 bases between them. The CDR3 runs 14 residues. In DNA form, the CDR3 reads TGTGCCAGCAGTTTCGCAGGGGTTAACTATGGCTACACCTTC. It translates to CASSFAGVNYGYTF.

This rearrangement joins TRBV7-9 to TRBJ1-1; no clear D gene. The germline gives CDR1 SEHNR, CDR2 FQNEAQ (reference sequence). The CDR3 length is 13 residues. Trimming took off 7 bases at V and 4 bases at J, with 13 bases between the two ends. This CDR3 is CASTTPPGTEAFF. The CDR3 DNA is TGTGCCAGCACCACCCCCCCCGGCACTGAAGCTTTCTTT. The whole variable domain, remainder taken from reference TRBV7-9 and TRBJ1-1, is DTGVSQNPRHKITKRGQNVTFRCDPISEHNRLYWYRQTLGQGPEFLTYFQNEAQLEKSRLLSDRFSAERPKGSFSTLEIQRTEQGDSAMYLCASTTPPGTEAFFGQGTRLTVV.

The rearrangement links TRBV7-9 to TRBJ2-4; TRBD2 matches 13 bases. CDR1 is SEHNR, CDR2 FQNEAQ, per germline (reference sequence). The CDR3 runs to 19 residues. V dropped 5 bases and J dropped 1; count of bases not matched to a gene: 11. CDR3 bases: TGTGCCAGCAGCCGGACTAGCGGGAGTAATCTAGGGGCCAAAAACATTCAGTACTTC. It specifies CASSRTSGSNLGAKNIQYF.

This clone came up a few times. The chain employs TRBV5-1 and TRBJ1-6, with 9 bases lining up with TRBD1. The CDR3 loop spans 16 amino acids. J lost 7 bases, V lost 1 base, and 6 bases had no gene match. CDR1 is SGHRS, CDR2 YFSETQ, per germline. The CDR3 bases are TGCGCCAGCAGCTTGACCCGGGACAGGGCAAATTCACCCCTCCACTTT. Residues: CASSLTRDRANSPLHF.

Only a few counts were recorded for this clone. The V and J genes are TRBV7-6 and TRBJ2-5, with TRBD2 matching over 7 bases. Trimming cost V 3 bases and J 1 base; bases outside gene matches: 5. The CDR3 totals 15 residues. CDR1 is SGHVS, CDR2 FNYEAQ, per germline. This chain's CDR3 is CASSFGPSGQETQYF. In DNA, the CDR3 is TGTGCCAGCAGCTTTGGGCCTAGCGGCCAAGAGACCCAGTACTTC.

The J gene is TRBJ2-5, the V gene TRBV15; D perhaps matches TRBD1 (5 bases). Trimming took off 8 bases at V and 2 bases at J, with 12 bases between the two ends. This CDR3 has 13 amino acids. From germline, CDR1 is LNHNV and CDR2 YYDKDF (reference sequence). CDR3 bases: TGTGCCACCGGAAAACAGGTGCAAGAGACCCAGTACTTC. It codes for CATGKQVQETQYF.

The chain couples TRBV19 to TRBJ2-7; possibly TRBD2 for D (6 bases). Per the germline V gene, CDR1 is LNHDA and CDR2 is SQIVND (reference sequence). This CDR3 contains 15 residues. Trimming cost V 7 bases and J 3 bases, with 19 bases left between them. DNA for the CDR3: TGTGCCAGTACCCCCCGGGAGAAGAACCACTACGAGCAGTACTTC. Protein: CASTPREKNHYEQYF.

The CDR3 here is CASTPDGTANYGYTF. DNA for the CDR3: TGTGCCAGCACCCCGGATGGAACAGCAAACTATGGCTACACCTTC. The chain joins TRBV28 to TRBJ1-2; D is uncertain. CDR1 is MDHEN, CDR2 SYDVKM, per germline. The CDR3 has 15 amino acids. The V end was cut by 7 bases, the J end by 2 bases, with 17 bases between.